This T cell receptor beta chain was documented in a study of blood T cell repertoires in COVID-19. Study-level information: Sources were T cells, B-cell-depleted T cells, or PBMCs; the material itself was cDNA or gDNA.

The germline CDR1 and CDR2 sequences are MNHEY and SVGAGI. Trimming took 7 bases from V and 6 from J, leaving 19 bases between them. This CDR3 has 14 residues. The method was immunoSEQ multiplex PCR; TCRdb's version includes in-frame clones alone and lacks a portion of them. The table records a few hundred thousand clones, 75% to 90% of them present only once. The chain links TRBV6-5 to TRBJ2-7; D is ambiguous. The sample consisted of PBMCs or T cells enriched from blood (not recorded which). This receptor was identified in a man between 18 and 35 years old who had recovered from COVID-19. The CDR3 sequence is CASNDWMGGFEQYF. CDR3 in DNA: TGTGCCAGCAACGACTGGATGGGTGGGTTCGAGCAGTACTTC.